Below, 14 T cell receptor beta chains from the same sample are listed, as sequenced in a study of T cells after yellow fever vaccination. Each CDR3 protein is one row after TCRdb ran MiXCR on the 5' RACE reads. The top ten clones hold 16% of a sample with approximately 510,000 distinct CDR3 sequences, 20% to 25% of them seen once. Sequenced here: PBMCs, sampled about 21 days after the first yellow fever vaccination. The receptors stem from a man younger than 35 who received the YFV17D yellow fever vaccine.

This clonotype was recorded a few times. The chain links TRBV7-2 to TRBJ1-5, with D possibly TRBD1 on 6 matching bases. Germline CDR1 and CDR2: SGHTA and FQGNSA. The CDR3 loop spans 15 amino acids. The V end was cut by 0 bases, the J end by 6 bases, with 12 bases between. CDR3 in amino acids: CASSLAPGGVQPQHF. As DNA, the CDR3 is TGTGCCAGCAGCTTAGCGCCGGGGGGCGTTCAGCCCCAGCATTTT.

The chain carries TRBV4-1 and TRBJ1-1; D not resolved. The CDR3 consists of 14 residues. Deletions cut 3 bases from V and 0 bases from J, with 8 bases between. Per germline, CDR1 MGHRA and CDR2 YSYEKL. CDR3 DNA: TGCGCCAGCAGCCATCGGGTTATGAACACTGAAGCTTTCTTT. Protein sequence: CASSHRVMNTEAFF.

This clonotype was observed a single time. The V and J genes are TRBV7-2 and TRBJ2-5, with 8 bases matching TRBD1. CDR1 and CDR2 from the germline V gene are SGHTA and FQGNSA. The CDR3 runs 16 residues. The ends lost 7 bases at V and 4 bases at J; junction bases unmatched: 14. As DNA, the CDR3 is TGTGCCAGCACCAACGACGGGGCCAGGGGGCCAGAGACCCAGTACTTC. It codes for CASTNDGARGPETQYF.

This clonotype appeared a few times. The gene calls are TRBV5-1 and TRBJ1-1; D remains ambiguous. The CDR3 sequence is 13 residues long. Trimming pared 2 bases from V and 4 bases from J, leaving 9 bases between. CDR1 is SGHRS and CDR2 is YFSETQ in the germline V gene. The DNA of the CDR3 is TGCGCCAGCAGCTTAATCGGTGGCACTGAAGCTTTCTTT. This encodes CASSLIGGTEAFF.

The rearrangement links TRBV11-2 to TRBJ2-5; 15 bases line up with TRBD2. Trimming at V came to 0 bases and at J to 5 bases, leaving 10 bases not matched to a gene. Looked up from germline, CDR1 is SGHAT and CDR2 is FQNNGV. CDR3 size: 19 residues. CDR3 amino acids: CASSLDGLAGGSKSETQYF. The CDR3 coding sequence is TGTGCCAGCAGCTTAGATGGACTAGCGGGGGGGAGCAAGAGCGAGACCCAGTACTTC.

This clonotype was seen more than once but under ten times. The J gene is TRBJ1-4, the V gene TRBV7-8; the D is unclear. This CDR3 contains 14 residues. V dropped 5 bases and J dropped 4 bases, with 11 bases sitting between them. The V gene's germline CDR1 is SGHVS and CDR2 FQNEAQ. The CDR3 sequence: CASSPYSGNEKLFF. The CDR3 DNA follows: TGTGCCAGCAGCCCCTATTCGGGTAATGAAAAACTGTTTTTT.

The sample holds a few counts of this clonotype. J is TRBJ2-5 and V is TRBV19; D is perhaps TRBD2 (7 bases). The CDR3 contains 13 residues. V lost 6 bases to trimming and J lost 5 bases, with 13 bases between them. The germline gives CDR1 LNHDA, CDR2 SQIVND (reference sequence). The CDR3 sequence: CASRQQGGETQYF. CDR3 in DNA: TGTGCCAGTAGGCAACAGGGAGGGGAGACCCAGTACTTC. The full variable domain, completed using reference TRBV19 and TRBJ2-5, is DGGITQSPKYLFRKEGQNVTLSCEQNLNHDAMYWYRQDPGQGLRLIYYSQIVNDFQKGDIAEGYSVSREKKESFPLTVTSAQKNPTAFYLCASRQQGGETQYFGPGTRLLVL.

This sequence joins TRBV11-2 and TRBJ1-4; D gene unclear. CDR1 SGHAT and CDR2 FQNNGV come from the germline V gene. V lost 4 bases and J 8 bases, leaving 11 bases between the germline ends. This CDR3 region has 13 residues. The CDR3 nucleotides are TGTGCCAGCAGCTCCACGAGCTCAGAAAAACTGTTTTTT. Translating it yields CASSSTSSEKLFF.

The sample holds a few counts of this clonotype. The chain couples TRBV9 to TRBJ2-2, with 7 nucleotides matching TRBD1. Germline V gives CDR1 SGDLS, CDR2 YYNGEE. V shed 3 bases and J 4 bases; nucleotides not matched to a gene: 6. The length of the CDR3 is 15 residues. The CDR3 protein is CASSAHRGGTGELFF. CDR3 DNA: TGTGCCAGCAGCGCCCACAGGGGTGGCACCGGGGAGCTGTTTTTT.

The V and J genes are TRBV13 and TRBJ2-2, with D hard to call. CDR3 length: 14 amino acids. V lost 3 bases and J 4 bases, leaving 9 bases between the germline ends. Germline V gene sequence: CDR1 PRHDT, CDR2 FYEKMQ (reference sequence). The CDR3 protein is CASSFRPSTGELFF. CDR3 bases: TGTGCCAGCAGCTTCCGGCCGTCCACCGGGGAGCTGTTTTTT.

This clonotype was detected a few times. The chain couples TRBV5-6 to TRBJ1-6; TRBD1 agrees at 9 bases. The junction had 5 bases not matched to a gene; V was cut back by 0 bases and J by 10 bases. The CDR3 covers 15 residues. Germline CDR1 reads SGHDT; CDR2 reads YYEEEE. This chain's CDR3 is CASSLVGQGASPLHF. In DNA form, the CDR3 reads TGTGCCAGCAGCTTGGTGGGACAGGGTGCGTCACCCCTCCACTTT.

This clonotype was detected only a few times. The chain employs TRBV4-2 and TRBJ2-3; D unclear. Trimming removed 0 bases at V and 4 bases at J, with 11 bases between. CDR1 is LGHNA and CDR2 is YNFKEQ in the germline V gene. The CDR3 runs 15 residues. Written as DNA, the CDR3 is TGTGCCAGCAGCCAAGATAGGACGAAGGCAGATACGCAGTATTTT. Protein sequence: CASSQDRTKADTQYF.

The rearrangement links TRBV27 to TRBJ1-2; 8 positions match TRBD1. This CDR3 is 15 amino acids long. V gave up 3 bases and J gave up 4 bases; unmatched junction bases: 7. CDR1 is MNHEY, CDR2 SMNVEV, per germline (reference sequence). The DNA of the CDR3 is TGTGCCAGCAGTTTCATACAGGGGGATGTCTATGGCTACACCTTC. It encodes CASSFIQGDVYGYTF.

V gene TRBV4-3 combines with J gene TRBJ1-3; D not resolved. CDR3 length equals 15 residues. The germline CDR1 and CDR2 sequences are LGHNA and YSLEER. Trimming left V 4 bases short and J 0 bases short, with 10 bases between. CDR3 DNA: TGCGCCAGCAGCCGAGACGGCACCTCTGGAAACACCATATATTTT. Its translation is CASSRDGTSGNTIYF.